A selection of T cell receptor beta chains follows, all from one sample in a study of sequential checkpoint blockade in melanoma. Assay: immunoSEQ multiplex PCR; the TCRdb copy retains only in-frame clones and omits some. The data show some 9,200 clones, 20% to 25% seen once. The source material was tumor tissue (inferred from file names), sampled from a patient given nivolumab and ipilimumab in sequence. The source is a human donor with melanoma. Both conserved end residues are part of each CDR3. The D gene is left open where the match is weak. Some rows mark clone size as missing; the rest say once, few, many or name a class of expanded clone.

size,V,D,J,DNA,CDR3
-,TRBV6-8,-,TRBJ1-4,TGTGCCAGCAGTGTGAAATCGGGTGCAACTAATGAAAAACTGTTTTTT,CASSVKSGATNEKLFF
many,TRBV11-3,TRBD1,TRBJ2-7,TGTGCCAGCAGCCCGGACAGGAGCCCCTACGAGCAGTACTTC,CASSPDRSPYEQYF
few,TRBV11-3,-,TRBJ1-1,TGTGCCAGCAGCCAAGTTTCAGGGCGGCACACTGAAGCTTTCTTT,CASSQVSGRHTEAFF
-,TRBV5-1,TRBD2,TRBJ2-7,TGCGCCAGCAGCTTGGTCGCGGGGGGGACCTACGAGCAGTACTTC,CASSLVAGGTYEQYF
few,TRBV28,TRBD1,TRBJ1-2,TGTGCCAGCAGTCCCGGGACAGGGATCTATGGCTACACCTTC,CASSPGTGIYGYTF
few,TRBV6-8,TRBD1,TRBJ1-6,TGTGCCAGCAGTTACGGGACAGGGGTTGGTGCTTCACCCCTCCACTTT,CASSYGTGVGASPLHF
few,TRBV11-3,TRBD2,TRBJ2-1,TGTGCCAGCAGCTTACGTGGTGAGGCGAGCGGGGGATACAATGAGCAGTTCTTC,CASSLRGEASGGYNEQFF
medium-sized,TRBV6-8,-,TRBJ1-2,TGTGCCAGCAGTTACTCGGGTGATACCTATGGCTACACCTTC,CASSYSGDTYGYTF
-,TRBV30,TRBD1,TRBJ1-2,TGTGCCTGGAGTGTAGCAGGGGGCCATGGCTACACCTTC,CAWSVAGGHGYTF
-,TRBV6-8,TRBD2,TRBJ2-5,TGTGCCAGCAGTCTAGCGGGGAGGGAGACCCAGTACTTC,CASSLAGRETQYF
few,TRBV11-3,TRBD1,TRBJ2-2,TGTGCCAGCAGCTTAGTTCCAGGGGGCGGAACCGGGGAGCTGTTTTTT,CASSLVPGGGTGELFF
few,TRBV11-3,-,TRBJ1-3,TGTGCCAGCAGCTTCGGACCCGCCAAGTGGGGAAACACCATATATTTT,CASSFGPAKWGNTIYF
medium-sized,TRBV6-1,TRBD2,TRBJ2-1,TGTGCCAGCAGTGAAGCTCGACTAGCGGGGGAGGAGTTCTTC,CASSEARLAGEEFF
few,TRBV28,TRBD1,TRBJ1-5,TGTGCCAGCAGTCCTAGGACAGGGTGGGGTAGCAATCAGCCCCAGCATTTT,CASSPRTGWGSNQPQHF
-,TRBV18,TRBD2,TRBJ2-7,TGTGCCAGCTCGAGGGAGGGGAGCTCCTACGAGCAGTACTTC,CASSREGSSYEQYF
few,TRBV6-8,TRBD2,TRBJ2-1,TGTGCCACCACTCCCCCGACTAGCGGTGATAATGAGCAGTTCTTC,CATTPPTSGDNEQFF
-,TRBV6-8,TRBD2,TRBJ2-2,TGTGCCAGCAGTTACTCTAGCGGGGGGACTTTCACCGGGGAGCTGTTTTTT,CASSYSSGGTFTGELFF